This TCR beta chain was obtained from a study of CD8 T cells in Susac syndrome. A quantity of about 0.5 to 1 ug RNA underwent reverse transcription using random hexamers. Using its own MiXCR run on the immunoSEQ multiplex PCR reads, TCRdb lists one record per CDR3 protein. The profile covers roughly 160,000 distinct CDR3 sequences, with roughly 95% appearing a single time and 0.1% to 0.15% taken by the ten largest. The CD8+ and CD4+ T cells were isolated magnetically using a negative isolation approach, whereas the TEMRA cells were enriched by FACS. The source material was CD4+ T cells from PBMCs. The sequence was obtained from a human donor with Susac syndrome.

CDR3: CSVTRDFGDEQYF. CDR3 in DNA: TGCAGCGTAACCAGGGATTTCGGTGACGAGCAGTACTTC. This chain connects TRBV29-1 to TRBJ2-7; TRBD1 is a possible D gene (5 bases). CDR1 is SQVTM and CDR2 is ANQGSEA in the germline V gene. This CDR3 has 13 amino acids. The germline V and J ends were trimmed by 6 bases and 5 bases, with 17 bases remaining between them.